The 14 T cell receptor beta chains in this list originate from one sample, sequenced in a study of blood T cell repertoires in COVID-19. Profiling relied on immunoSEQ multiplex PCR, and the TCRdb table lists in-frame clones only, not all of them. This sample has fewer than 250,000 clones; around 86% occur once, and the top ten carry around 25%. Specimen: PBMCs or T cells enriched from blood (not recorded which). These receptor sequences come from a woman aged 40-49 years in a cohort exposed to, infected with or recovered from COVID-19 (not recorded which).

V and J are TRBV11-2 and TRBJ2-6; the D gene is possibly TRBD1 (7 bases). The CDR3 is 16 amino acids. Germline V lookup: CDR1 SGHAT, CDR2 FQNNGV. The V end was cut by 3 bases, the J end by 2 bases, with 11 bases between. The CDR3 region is CASSFPGGPGANVLTF. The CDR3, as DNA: TGTGCCAGCAGCTTCCCAGGGGGGCCTGGGGCCAACGTCCTGACTTTC.

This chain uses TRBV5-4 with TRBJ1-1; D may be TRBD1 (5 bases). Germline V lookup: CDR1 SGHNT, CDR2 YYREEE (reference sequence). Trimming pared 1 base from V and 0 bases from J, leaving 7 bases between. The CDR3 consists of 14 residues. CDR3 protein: CASSLTGLNTEAFF. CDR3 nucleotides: TGTGCCAGCAGCTTGACAGGATTGAACACTGAAGCTTTCTTT.

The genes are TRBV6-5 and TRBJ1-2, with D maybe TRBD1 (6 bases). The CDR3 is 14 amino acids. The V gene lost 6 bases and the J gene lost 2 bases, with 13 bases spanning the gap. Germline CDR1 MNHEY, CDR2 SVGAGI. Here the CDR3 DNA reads TGTGCCAGCAGCCAGAGCGACAGGAACTATGGCTACACCTTC. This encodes CASSQSDRNYGYTF.

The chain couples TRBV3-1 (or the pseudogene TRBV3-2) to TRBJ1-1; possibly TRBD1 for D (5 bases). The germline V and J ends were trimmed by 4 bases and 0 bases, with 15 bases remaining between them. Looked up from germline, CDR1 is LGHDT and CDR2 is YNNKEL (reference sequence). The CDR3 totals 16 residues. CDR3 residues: CASSPLGRDLNTEAFF. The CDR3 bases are TGTGCCAGCAGCCCTCTAGGGAGGGACTTGAACACTGAAGCTTTCTTT.

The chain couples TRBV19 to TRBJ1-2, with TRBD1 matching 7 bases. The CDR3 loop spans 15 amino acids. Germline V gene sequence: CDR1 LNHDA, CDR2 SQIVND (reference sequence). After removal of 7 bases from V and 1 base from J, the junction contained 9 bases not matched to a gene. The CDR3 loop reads CASNPGHRGNYGYTF. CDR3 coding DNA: TGTGCCAGTAACCCGGGCCACAGGGGTAACTATGGCTACACCTTC. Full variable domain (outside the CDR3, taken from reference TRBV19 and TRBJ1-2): DGGITQSPKYLFRKEGQNVTLSCEQNLNHDAMYWYRQDPGQGLRLIYYSQIVNDFQKGDIAEGYSVSREKKESFPLTVTSAQKNPTAFYLCASNPGHRGNYGYTFGSGTRLTVV.

The CDR3 sequence: CASRDPDRAYGYTF. The DNA for the CDR3 is TGTGCCAGCAGGGATCCGGACAGGGCCTATGGCTACACCTTC. This chain links TRBV6-5 with TRBJ1-2; 8 bases match TRBD1. Unmatched junction bases numbered 7, after V lost 6 bases and J lost 4 bases. CDR1 MNHEY and CDR2 SVGAGI come from the germline V gene. There are 14 residues in the CDR3.

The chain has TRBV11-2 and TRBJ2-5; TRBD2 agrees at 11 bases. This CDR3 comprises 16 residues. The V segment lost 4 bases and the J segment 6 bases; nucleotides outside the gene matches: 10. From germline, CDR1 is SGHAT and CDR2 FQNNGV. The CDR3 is CASSSKLAGDLKTQYF. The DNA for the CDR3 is TGTGCCAGCAGCTCCAAACTAGCGGGAGACTTAAAGACCCAGTACTTC.

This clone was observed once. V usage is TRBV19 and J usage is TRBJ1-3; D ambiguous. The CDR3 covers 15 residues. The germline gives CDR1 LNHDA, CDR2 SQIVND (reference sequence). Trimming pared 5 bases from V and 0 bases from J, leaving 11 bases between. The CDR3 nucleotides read TGTGCCAGTAGTCCCCTCCCCGGCTCTGGAAACACCATATATTTT. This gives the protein CASSPLPGSGNTIYF.

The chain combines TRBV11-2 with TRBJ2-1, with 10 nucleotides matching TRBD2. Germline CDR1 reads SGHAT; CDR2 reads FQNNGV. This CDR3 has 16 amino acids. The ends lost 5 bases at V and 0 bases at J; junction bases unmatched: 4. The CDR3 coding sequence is TGTGCCAGCAGCCTCTGGACTAGCGGCTCCTACAATGAGCAGTTCTTC. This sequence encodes CASSLWTSGSYNEQFF.

The CDR3: CASSLVPDGGETQYF. DNA for the CDR3: TGTGCCAGCAGCTTAGTCCCAGATGGTGGAGAGACCCAGTACTTC. The V gene is TRBV7-2, the J gene TRBJ2-5; D is uncertain. This CDR3 has 15 amino acids. With 1 base removed from V and 4 bases from J, the gap between germline ends came to 13 bases. Germline lookup yields CDR1 SGHTA and CDR2 FQGNSA. Full variable domain (outside the CDR3, taken from reference TRBV7-2 and TRBJ2-5): GAGVSQSPSNKVTEKGKDVELRCDPISGHTALYWYRQSLGQGLEFLIYFQGNSAPDKSGLPSDRFSAERTGGSVSTLTIQRTQQEDSAVYLCASSLVPDGGETQYFGPGTRLLVL.

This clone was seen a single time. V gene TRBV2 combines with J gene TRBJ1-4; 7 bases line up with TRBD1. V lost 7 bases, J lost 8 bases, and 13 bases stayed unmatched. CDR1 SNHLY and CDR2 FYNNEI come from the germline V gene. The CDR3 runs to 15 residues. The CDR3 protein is CASTSFRDRGEKLFF. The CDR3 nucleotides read TGTGCCAGCACTTCCTTTCGGGACAGAGGGGAAAAACTGTTTTTT.

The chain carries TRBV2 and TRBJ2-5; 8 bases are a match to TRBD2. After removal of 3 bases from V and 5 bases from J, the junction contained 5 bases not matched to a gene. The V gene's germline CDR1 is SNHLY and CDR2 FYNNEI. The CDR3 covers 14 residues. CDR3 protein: CASSEVRGGETQYF. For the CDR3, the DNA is TGTGCCAGCAGTGAGGTCCGGGGGGGGGAGACCCAGTACTTC.

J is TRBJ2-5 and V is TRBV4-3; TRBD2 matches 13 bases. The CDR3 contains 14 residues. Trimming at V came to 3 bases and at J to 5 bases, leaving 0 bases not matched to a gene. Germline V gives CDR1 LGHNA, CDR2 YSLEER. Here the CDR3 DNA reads TGCGCCAGCAGCCAGACTAGCGGGAGGGAGACCCAGTACTTC. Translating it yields CASSQTSGRETQYF.

As DNA, the CDR3 is TGTGCCAGCAGTTTAGGTGGGGGACAACTCTACGAGCAGTACTTC. This encodes CASSLGGGQLYEQYF. The chain couples TRBV27 to TRBJ2-7; a weak D match, TRBD1 (6 bases). This CDR3 has 15 residues. CDR1 is MNHEY and CDR2 is SMNVEV in the germline V gene (reference sequence). The V end lost 2 bases, the J end lost 3 bases, and 14 bases lay between the germline ends.